This T cell receptor beta chain originates from a study of CD8+CD57+ T cells in acquired aplastic anemia. Across the whole study: Sorted CD4+ plus CD8+ cells gave DNA averaging about 3.2 ug. Findings of the study overall: Simpson's diversity of CD8+ cells was not significantly different in patients compared with controls. Some 28 sequences, all CD8+ CDR3, were shared between patients and controls.

Germline CDR1 is ENHRY and CDR2 is SYGVKD. The V end lost 2 bases, the J end lost 6 bases, and 9 bases lay between the germline ends. This CDR3 comprises 13 residues. With respect to this clonotype: The antigen is undetermined.

TCR beta VDJ combinations and CDR3 sequences were profiled from genomic DNA. TCRdb processed the reads anew with MiXCR; each CDR3 protein has one entry. The profile shows over 100,000 distinct CDR3 sequences, 41% of them singletons. The TCR sequence derives from a human donor in good health, serving as a control. Specimen: sorted CD4+, CD8+, or CD8+CD57+ T cells (not recorded which) from PBMCs. The gene calls are TRBV10-3 and TRBJ2-3; D remains ambiguous. The CDR3 nucleotides are TGTGCCATCAGTGAGAACCCCGCGGATACGCAGTATTTT. Amino acids: CAISENPADTQYF.